The 5 T cell receptor beta chains below come from one sample, sequenced in a study of cytomegalovirus exposure and HLA in healthy donors. The PCR used 60 Vbeta and 13 Jbeta primers. Produced via immunoSEQ multiplex PCR; TCRdb's table is partial and in-frame only. The sample includes about 150,000 clones, approximately 72% of them seen just once. Sequenced: PBMCs. The receptors were sampled from a woman in her sixties or seventies in good health and CMV-seronegative.

In its sample, this clone was seen once. This chain links TRBV27 with TRBJ2-7; 8 bases fit TRBD2. The CDR3 sequence is 14 residues long. CDR1 is MNHEY, CDR2 SMNVEV, per germline (reference sequence). The ends lost 4 bases at V and 2 bases at J; junction bases unmatched: 4. The CDR3: CASSSRGGTYEQYF. In nucleotides, the CDR3 is TGTGCCAGCAGTTCTCGGGGGGGGACCTACGAGCAGTACTTC.

This sequence joins TRBV6-5 and TRBJ2-3; TRBD1 aligns across 8 bases. The J segment lost 1 base and the V segment lost 6 bases, leaving 6 bases of the junction unmatched. CDR3 length: 15 amino acids. CDR1 is MNHEY, CDR2 SVGAGI, per germline. The CDR3 protein is CASRADRGGTDTQYF. The CDR3 coding sequence is TGTGCCAGCAGGGCCGACAGGGGAGGCACAGATACGCAGTATTTT.

This sequence joins TRBV11-2 and TRBJ1-4; 8 nucleotides align to TRBD1. J was trimmed by 6 bases and V by 4 bases; bases with no gene match: 7. The CDR3 runs 15 residues. Germline lookup yields CDR1 SGHAT and CDR2 FQNNGV. Here the CDR3 reads CASSSPGGAHEKLFF. The CDR3, as DNA: TGTGCCAGCAGCTCCCCAGGGGGCGCACATGAAAAACTGTTTTTT.

V gene TRBV11-3 combines with J gene TRBJ2-1, with D hard to call. CDR3 length: 13 amino acids. Germline V gene lookup returns CDR1 SGHNT and CDR2 YENEEA. V lost 3 bases and J lost 3, with 6 bases in between. The CDR3: CASSFTNYNEQFF. CDR3 coding DNA: TGTGCCAGCAGCTTTACTAACTACAATGAGCAGTTCTTC.

The V and J genes are TRBV5-4 and TRBJ1-2, with 10 positions matching TRBD1. CDR1 and CDR2 from the germline V gene are SGHNT and YYREEE (reference sequence). The length of the CDR3 is 13 residues. The V and J ends lost 5 bases and 8 bases, in that order; junction bases with no gene match: 6. The CDR3 region has the DNA TGTGCCAGCAGTTCGACAGGGGGCGGCGGCTACACCTTC. Translation gives CASSSTGGGGYTF.